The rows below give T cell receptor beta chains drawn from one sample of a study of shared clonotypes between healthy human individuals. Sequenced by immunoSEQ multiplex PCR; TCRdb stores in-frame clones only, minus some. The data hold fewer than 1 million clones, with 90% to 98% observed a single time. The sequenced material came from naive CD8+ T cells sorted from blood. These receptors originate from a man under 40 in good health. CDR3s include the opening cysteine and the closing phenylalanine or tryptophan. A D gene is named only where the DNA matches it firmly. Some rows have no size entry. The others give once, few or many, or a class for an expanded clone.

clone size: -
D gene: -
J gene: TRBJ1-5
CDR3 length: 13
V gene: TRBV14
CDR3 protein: CASSQDLDQPQHF
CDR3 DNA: TGTGCCAGCAGCCAAGACTTGGATCAGCCCCAGCATTTT

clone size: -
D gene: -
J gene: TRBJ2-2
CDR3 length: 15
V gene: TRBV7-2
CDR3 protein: CASSFTGGDTGELFF
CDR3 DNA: TGTGCCAGCAGCTTTACCGGAGGGGACACCGGGGAGCTGTTTTTT

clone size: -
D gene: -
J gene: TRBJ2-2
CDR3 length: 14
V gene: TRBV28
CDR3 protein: CASRPFRQHGELFF
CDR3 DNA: TGTGCCAGCAGACCCTTCAGACAGCACGGGGAGCTGTTTTTT

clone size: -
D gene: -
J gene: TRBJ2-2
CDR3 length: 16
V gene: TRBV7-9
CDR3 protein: CASSLVPGTDTGELFF
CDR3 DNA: TGTGCCAGCAGCTTAGTTCCGGGGACTGACACCGGGGAGCTGTTTTTT

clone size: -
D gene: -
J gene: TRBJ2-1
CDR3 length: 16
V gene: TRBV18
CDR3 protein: CASSPSAGTIYNEQFF
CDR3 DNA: TGTGCCAGCTCACCATCAGCGGGGACAATCTACAATGAGCAGTTCTTC

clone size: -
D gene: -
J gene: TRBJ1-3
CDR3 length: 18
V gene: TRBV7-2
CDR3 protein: CASSLTEAQDYSGNTIYF
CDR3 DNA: TGTGCCAGCAGCTTAACGGAGGCTCAGGACTACTCTGGAAACACCATATATTTT

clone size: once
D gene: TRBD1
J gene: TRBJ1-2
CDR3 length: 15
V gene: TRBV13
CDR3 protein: CASSLDWTGENGYTF
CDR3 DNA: TGTGCCAGCAGCTTAGATTGGACAGGGGAAAATGGCTACACCTTC

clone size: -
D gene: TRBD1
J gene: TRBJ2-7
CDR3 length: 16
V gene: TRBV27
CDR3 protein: CASSLTSTGANYEQYF
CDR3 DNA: TGTGCCAGCAGTTTAACTTCGACAGGGGCGAACTACGAGCAGTACTTC

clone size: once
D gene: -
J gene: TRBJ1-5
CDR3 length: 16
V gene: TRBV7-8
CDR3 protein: CASSYGQTRGNQPQHF
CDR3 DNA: TGTGCCAGCAGCTACGGACAGACCCGGGGCAATCAGCCCCAGCATTTT

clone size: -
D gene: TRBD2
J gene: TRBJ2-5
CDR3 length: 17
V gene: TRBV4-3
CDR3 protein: CASSRRREGIGLETQYF
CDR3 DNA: TGCGCCAGCAGTAGAAGAAGGGAGGGAATTGGTTTGGAGACCCAGTACTTC

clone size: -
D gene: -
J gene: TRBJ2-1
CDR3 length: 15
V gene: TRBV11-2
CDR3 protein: CASSRGASVEYEQFF
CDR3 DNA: TGTGCCAGCAGCCGGGGGGCTAGCGTCGAGTATGAGCAGTTCTTC

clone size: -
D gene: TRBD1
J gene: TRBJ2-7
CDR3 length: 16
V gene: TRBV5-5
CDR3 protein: CASSLRSRDSSYEQYF
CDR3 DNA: TGTGCCAGCAGCTTACGTTCCCGGGACAGCTCCTACGAGCAGTACTTC

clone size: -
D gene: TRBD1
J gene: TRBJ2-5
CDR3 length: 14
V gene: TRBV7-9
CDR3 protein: CASSLGQTQETQYF
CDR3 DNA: TGTGCCAGCAGCTTGGGACAGACGCAAGAGACCCAGTACTTC

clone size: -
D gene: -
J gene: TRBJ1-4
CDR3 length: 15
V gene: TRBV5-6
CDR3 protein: CASSPRTGDNEKLFF
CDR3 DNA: TGTGCCAGCAGCCCGAGGACGGGAGATAATGAAAAACTGTTTTTT

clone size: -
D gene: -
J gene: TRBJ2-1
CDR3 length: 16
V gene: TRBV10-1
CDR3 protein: CASSETGMGSYNEQFF
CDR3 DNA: TGCGCCAGCAGTGAAACAGGGATGGGCTCTTACAATGAGCAGTTCTTC

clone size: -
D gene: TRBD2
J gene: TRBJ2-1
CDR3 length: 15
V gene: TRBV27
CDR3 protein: CASSLGLAEYNEQFF
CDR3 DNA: TGTGCCAGCAGTTTGGGACTAGCGGAATACAATGAGCAGTTCTTC

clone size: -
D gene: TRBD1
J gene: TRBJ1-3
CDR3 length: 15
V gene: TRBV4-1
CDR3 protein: CASSQDRGSGNTIYF
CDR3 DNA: TGCGCCAGCAGCCAGGACAGGGGCTCTGGAAACACCATATATTTT

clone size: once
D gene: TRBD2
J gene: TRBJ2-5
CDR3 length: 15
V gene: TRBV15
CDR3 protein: CATSRDRTSGETQYF
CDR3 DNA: TGTGCCACCAGCAGAGATCGCACTAGCGGGGAGACCCAGTACTTC

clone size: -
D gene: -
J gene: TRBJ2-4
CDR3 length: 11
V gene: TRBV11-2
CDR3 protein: CASSLMDIQYF
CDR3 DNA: TGTGCCAGCAGCTTAATGGACATTCAGTACTTC

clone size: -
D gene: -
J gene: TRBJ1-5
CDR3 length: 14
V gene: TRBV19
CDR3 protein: CASRTSNSNQPQHF
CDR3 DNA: TGTGCCAGCAGGACTTCGAATAGCAATCAGCCCCAGCATTTT

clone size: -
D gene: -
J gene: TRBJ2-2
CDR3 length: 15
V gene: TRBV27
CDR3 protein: CASTHWGQNTGELFF
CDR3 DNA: TGTGCCAGCACCCATTGGGGACAGAACACCGGGGAGCTGTTTTTT

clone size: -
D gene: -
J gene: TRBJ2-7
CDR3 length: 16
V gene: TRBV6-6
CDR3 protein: CASSLLGGQSPYEQYF
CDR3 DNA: TGTGCCAGCAGTCTCCTGGGGGGACAGAGTCCCTACGAGCAGTACTTC

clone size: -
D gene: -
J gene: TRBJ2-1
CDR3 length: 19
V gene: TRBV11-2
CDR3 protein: CASSLDSRIALRAYNEQFF
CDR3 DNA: TGTGCCAGCAGCTTAGACTCCCGGATAGCGCTGAGAGCATACAATGAGCAGTTCTTC

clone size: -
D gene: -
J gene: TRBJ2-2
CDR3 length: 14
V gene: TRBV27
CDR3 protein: CASSFGGNTGELFF
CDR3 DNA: TGTGCCAGCAGTTTTGGGGGCAACACCGGGGAGCTGTTTTTT

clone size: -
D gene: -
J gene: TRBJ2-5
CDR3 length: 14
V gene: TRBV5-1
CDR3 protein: CASSLTRINRTQYF
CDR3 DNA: TGCGCCAGCAGCTTGACGCGTATCAATAGGACCCAGTACTTC

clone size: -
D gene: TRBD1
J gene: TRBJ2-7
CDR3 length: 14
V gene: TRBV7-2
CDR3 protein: CASNTPGQPYEQYF
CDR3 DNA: TGTGCCAGCAACACACCGGGACAGCCCTACGAGCAGTACTTC

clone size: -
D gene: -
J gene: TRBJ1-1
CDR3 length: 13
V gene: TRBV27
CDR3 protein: CASSLDVNTEAFF
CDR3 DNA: TGTGCCAGCAGTTTAGATGTTAACACTGAAGCTTTCTTT

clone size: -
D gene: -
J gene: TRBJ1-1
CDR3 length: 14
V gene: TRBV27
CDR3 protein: CASSHTGPNTEAFF
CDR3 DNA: TGTGCCAGCAGCCACACCGGACCGAACACTGAAGCTTTCTTT

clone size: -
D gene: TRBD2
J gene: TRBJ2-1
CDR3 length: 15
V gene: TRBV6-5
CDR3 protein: CASSLSGSSYNEQFF
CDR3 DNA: TGTGCCAGCAGTCTCAGCGGGAGCTCCTACAATGAGCAGTTCTTC

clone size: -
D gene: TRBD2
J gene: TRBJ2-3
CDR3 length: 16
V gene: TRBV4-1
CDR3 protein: CASSQGVAGEPDTQYF
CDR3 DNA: TGCGCCAGCAGCCAAGGGGTAGCGGGAGAACCAGATACGCAGTATTTT

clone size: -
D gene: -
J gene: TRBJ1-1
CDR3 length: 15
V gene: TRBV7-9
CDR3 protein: CASSFSIDGNTEAFF
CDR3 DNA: TGTGCCAGCAGCTTTTCGATCGACGGGAACACTGAAGCTTTCTTT